This T cell receptor beta chain was found in a study of molecular identifiers for immune sequencing clone quantification. In the study overall: Four portions were sequenced after RNA from about 20,000 or 100,000 naive CD8 cells was split five ways in replicates. General observations from the study: Highly expanded clone sizes could be underestimated through barcode sharing by identical TCR molecules.

TCRdb fed the PCR reads into MiXCR, producing one record per CDR3 protein. The data contain about 60,000 distinct CDR3 sequences, under 20% of them singletons. Sorted inputs of about 19,000 to 1,100,000 cells, with 10%, 30% or 50% RNA, yielded naive CD8 libraries. Naive CD8 T cell sorting was performed on the CD8+CD4-CCR7+CD45RA+ phenotype. Turning to this clonotype: Its antigen is unknown.

The sequencing sample was made of naive CD8+ T cells from blood, with Jurkat cell RNA spiked in. Subset denoted: FACS-sorted CD8+CD4-CCR7+CD45RA+ naive T cells. This receptor was obtained from a human donor in good health. Some libraries in this study had Jurkat cell RNA spiked in.

DNA for the CDR3: TGCAGCGTTTGGACTAGCGAGAACAATGAGCAGTTCTTC. Translated: CSVWTSENNEQFF. The chain recombines TRBV29-1 with TRBJ2-1, with 9 bases aligning to TRBD2. The germline gives CDR1 SQVTM, CDR2 ANQGSEA. With V trimmed by 5 bases and J by 5 bases, 4 bases remained unmatched. This CDR3 comprises 13 residues.